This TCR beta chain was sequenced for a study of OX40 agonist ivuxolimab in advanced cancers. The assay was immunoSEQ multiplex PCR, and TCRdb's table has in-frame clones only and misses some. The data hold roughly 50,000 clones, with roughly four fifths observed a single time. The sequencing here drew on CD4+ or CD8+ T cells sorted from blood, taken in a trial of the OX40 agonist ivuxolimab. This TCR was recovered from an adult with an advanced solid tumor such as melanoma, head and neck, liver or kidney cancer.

The CDR3 region is CASSSPFRISGNTDTQYF. In DNA, the CDR3 is TGTGCCAGCAGTTCCCCATTTAGAATTAGCGGGAACACAGATACGCAGTATTTT. V is TRBV28 and J is TRBJ2-3; 8 bases agree with TRBD2. The V and J ends lost 4 bases and 2 bases, in that order; junction bases with no gene match: 14. This CDR3 has 18 amino acids. Germline loops: CDR1 MDHEN, CDR2 SYDVKM.